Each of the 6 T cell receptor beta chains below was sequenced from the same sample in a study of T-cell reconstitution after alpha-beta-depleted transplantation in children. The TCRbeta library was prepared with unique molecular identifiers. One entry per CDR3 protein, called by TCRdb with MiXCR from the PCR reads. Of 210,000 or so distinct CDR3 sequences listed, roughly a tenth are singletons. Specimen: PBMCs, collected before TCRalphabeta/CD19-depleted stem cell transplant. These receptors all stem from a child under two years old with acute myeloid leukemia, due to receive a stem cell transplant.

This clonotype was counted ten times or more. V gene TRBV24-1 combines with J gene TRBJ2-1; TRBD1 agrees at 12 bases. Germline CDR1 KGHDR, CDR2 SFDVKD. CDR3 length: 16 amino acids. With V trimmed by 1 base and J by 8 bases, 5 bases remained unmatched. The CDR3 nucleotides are TGTGCCACCAGTGATTTAAGGGGACAGGGGGCCGATGAGCAGTTCTTC. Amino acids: CATSDLRGQGADEQFF.

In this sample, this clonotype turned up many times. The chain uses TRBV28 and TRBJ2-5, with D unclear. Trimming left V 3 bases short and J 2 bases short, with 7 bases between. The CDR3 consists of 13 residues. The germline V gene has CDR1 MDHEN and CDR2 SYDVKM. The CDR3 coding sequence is TGTGCCAGCAGTTTGTGGATTCAAGAGACCCAGTACTTC. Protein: CASSLWIQETQYF.

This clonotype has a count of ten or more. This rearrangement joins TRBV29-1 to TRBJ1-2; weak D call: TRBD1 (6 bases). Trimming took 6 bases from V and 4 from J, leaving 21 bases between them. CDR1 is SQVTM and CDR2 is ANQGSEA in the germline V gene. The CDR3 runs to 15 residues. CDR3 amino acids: CSVGGEQGRPYGYTF. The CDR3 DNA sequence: TGCAGCGTGGGGGGGGAACAGGGCCGACCCTATGGCTACACCTTC. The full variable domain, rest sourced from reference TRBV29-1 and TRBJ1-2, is SAVISQKPSRDICQRGTSLTIQCQVDSQVTMMFWYRQQPGQSLTLIATANQGSEATYESGFVIDKFPISRPNLTFSTLTVSNMSPEDSSIYLCSVGGEQGRPYGYTFGSGTRLTVV.

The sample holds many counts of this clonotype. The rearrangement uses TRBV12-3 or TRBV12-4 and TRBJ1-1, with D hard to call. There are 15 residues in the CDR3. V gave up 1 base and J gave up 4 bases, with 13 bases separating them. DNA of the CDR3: TGTGCCAGCAGTTTAGAGACGGGAAGAGGCACTGAAGCTTTCTTT. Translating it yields CASSLETGRGTEAFF.

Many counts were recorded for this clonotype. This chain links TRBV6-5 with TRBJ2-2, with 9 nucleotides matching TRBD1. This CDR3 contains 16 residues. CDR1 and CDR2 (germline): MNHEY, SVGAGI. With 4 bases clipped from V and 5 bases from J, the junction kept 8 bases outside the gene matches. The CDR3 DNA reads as TGTGCCAGCAGTTTCCAAAACAGGGGGCGAACCGGGGAGCTGTTTTTT. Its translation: CASSFQNRGRTGELFF.

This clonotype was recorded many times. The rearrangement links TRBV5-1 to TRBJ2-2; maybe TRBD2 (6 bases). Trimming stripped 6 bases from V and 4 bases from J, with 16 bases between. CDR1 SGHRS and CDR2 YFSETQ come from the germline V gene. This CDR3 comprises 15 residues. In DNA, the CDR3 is TGCGCCAGCACCAACTCCGGGGGAGCCACCGGGGAGCTGTTTTTT. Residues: CASTNSGGATGELFF.